A selection of T cell receptor beta chains follows, all from one sample in a study of breast tumors, draining lymph nodes, adjacent tissues. TCRdb reanalysed the multiplex PCR reads using MiXCR and keeps one entry per CDR3 protein. The data contain fewer than 150,000 distinct CDR3 sequences, 20% to 25% of them singletons. The sample consisted of axillary lymph node tissue. These receptors were obtained from a female donor with breast cancer. Some clones in this sample may be carry-over from other donors' samples. The CDR3 runs from the conserved cysteine through the conserved F or W. The order of the fields is clone size, D gene, J gene, V gene, CDR3 protein, CDR3 DNA. The D gene is left open where the match is weak. Expanded clones get a size class; other rows say once, few or many, or leave the size out.

clone size: .; D gene: .; J gene: TRBJ1-3; V gene: TRBV7-3; CDR3 protein: CASSPQVGTRASIGGDTIYF; CDR3 DNA: TGTGCCAGCAGCCCTCAGGTTGGGACAAGGGCCTCCATAGGTGGAGACACCATATATTTT
clone size: many; D gene: TRBD1; J gene: TRBJ1-5; V gene: TRBV24-1; CDR3 protein: CATSDFSHRDRGGYSNQPQHF; CDR3 DNA: TGTGCCACCAGTGATTTCAGTCACCGGGACAGGGGCGGCTATAGCAATCAGCCCCAGCATTTT
clone size: .; D gene: .; J gene: TRBJ1-5; V gene: TRBV12-3/TRBV12-4; CDR3 protein: CASSFGTHQPQHF; CDR3 DNA: TGTGCCAGCAGTTTCGGCACCCATCAGCCCCAGCATTTT
clone size: many; D gene: .; J gene: TRBJ1-2; V gene: TRBV9; CDR3 protein: CASSVSGAPHSKGYTF; CDR3 DNA: TGTGCCAGCAGCGTCTCTGGGGCACCTCACTCGAAGGGCTACACCTTC
clone size: many; D gene: TRBD1; J gene: TRBJ2-7; V gene: TRBV5-5; CDR3 protein: CASTTRTGGEQYF; CDR3 DNA: TGTGCCAGCACCACCCGGACAGGGGGGGAGCAGTACTTC
clone size: .; D gene: TRBD2; J gene: TRBJ2-2; V gene: TRBV18; CDR3 protein: CASSPRPGRATGELFF; CDR3 DNA: TGTGCCAGCTCACCACGACCAGGGAGGGCCACCGGGGAGCTGTTTTTT
clone size: few; D gene: .; J gene: TRBJ1-5; V gene: TRBV30; CDR3 protein: CAWGQTSNQPQHF; CDR3 DNA: TGTGCCTGGGGACAGACTAGCAATCAGCCCCAGCATTTT
clone size: many; D gene: .; J gene: TRBJ1-5; V gene: TRBV20-1; CDR3 protein: CSARSAGDNQPQHF; CDR3 DNA: TGCAGTGCTAGATCTGCAGGAGATAATCAGCCCCAGCATTTT
clone size: .; D gene: .; J gene: TRBJ2-1; V gene: TRBV7-8; CDR3 protein: CASSQAGTHYNEQFF; CDR3 DNA: TGTGCCAGCAGCCAGGCCGGGACGCATTACAATGAGCAGTTCTTC
clone size: many; D gene: .; J gene: TRBJ1-2; V gene: TRBV7-8; CDR3 protein: CASSQGQGLYGYTF; CDR3 DNA: TGTGCCAGCAGCCAAGGCCAGGGCCTCTATGGCTACACCTTC
clone size: many; D gene: TRBD1; J gene: TRBJ1-3; V gene: TRBV4-1; CDR3 protein: CASSHLQGQTGNTIYF; CDR3 DNA: TGCGCCAGCAGCCACCTACAGGGGCAAACTGGAAACACCATATATTTT
clone size: many; D gene: .; J gene: TRBJ2-6; V gene: TRBV24-1; CDR3 protein: CATSDRGTGANVLTF; CDR3 DNA: TGTGCCACCAGTGATAGGGGAACTGGGGCCAACGTCCTGACTTTC
clone size: few; D gene: .; J gene: TRBJ2-1; V gene: TRBV3-1; CDR3 protein: CASSNDGDSYNEQFF; CDR3 DNA: TGTGCCAGCAGTAACGACGGGGATTCCTACAATGAGCAGTTCTTC
clone size: many; D gene: .; J gene: TRBJ2-7; V gene: TRBV5-1; CDR3 protein: CASSLTGTLYERYF; CDR3 DNA: TGCGCCAGCAGCTTGACAGGGACCCTGTACGAGCGGTACTTC